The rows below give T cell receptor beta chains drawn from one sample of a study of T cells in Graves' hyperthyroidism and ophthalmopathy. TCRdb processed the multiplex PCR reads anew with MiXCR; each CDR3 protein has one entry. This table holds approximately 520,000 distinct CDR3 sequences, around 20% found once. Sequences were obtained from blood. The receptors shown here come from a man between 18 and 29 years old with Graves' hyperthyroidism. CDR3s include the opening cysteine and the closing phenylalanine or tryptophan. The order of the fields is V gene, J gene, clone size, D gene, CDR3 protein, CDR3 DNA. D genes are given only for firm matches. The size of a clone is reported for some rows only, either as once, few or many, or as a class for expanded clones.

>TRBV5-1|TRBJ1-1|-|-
CASSFLQGTEAFF
TGCGCCAGCAGCTTTCTCCAGGGGACTGAAGCTTTCTTT
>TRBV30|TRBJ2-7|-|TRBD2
CAWSVASGVYEQYF
TGTGCCTGGAGTGTGGCTAGCGGGGTCTACGAGCAGTACTTC
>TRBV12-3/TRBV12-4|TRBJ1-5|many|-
CASGGSGGRQPQHF
TGTGCCAGTGGGGGGTCTGGGGGGCGTCAGCCCCAGCATTTT
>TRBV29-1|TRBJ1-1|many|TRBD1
CSVGWQGVNTEAFF
TGCAGCGTTGGGTGGCAGGGGGTGAACACTGAAGCTTTCTTT
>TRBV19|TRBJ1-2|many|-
CASRPANYGYTF
TGTGCCAGTAGACCCGCTAACTATGGCTACACCTTC
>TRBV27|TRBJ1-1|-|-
CASTPGYRPMNTEAFF
TGTGCCAGTACCCCCGGGTACAGACCTATGAACACTGAAGCTTTCTTT
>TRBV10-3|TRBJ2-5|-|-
CAISAILGRVDETQYF
TGTGCCATCAGTGCGATCCTAGGCCGCGTTGATGAGACCCAGTACTTC
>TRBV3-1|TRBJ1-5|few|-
CASSQPTELSNQPQHF
TGTGCCAGCAGCCAACCGACAGAGTTGAGCAATCAGCCCCAGCATTTT
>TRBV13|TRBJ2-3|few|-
CASSSWGAINLDTQYF
TGTGCCAGCAGCTCCTGGGGGGCCATTAATTTAGATACGCAGTATTTT
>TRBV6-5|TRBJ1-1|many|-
CASSLQLVGMNTEAFF
TGTGCCAGCAGTCTACAGCTAGTCGGTATGAACACTGAAGCTTTCTTT
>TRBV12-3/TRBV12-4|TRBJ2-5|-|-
CASSLRSSAQYF
TGTGCCAGCAGTTTAAGGTCGTCGGCCCAGTACTTC
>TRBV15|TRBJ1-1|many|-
CATSHHTLMNTEAFF
TGTGCCACCAGCCACCATACCCTAATGAACACTGAAGCTTTCTTT
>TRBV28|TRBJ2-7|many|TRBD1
CASSLGQSLYEQYF
TGTGCCAGCAGTTTGGGACAGAGCCTCTACGAGCAGTACTTC
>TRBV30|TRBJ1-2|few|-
CAWSVGGRGYTF
TGTGCCTGGAGTGTTGGAGGGAGAGGCTACACCTTC
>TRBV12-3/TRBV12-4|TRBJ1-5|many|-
CASSLQERQPQHF
TGTGCCAGCAGTTTACAGGAGCGACAGCCCCAGCATTTT
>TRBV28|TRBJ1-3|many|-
CASSLARQTGNTIYF
TGTGCCAGCAGTTTGGCGAGGCAGACTGGAAACACCATATATTTT
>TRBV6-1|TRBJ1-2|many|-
CASSLKAFYGYTF
TGTGCCAGCAGTCTGAAGGCCTTCTATGGCTACACCTTC